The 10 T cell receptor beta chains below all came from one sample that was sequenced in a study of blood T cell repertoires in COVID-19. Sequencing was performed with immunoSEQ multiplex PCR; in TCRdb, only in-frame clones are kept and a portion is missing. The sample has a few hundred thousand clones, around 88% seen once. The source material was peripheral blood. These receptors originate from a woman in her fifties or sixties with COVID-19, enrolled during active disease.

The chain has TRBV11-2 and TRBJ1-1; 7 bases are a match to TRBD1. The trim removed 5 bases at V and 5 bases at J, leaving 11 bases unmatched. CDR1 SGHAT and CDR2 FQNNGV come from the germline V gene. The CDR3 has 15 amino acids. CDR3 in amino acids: CASSPLTGKGTEAFF. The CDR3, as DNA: TGTGCCAGCAGCCCCCTGACAGGGAAGGGAACTGAAGCTTTCTTT. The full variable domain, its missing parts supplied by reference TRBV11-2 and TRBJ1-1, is EAGVAQSPRYKIIEKRQSVAFWCNPISGHATLYWYQQILGQGPKLLIQFQNNGVVDDSQLPKDRFSAERLKGVDSTLKIQPAKLEDSAVYLCASSPLTGKGTEAFFGQGTRLTVV.

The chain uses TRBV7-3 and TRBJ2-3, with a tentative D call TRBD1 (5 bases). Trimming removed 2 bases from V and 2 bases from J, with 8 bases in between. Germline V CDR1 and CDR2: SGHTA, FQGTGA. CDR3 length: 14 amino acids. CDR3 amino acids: CASSLQGPTDTQYF. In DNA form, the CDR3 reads TGTGCCAGCAGCTTACAGGGTCCCACAGATACGCAGTATTTT.

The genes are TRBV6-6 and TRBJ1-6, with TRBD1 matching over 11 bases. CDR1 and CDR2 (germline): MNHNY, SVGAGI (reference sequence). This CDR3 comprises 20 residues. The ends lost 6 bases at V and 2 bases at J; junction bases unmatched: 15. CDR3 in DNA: TGTGCCAGCAGCTTTTCCCCGGACAGGGGGCTGCACCCCTATAATTCACCCCTCCACTTT. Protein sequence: CASSFSPDRGLHPYNSPLHF.

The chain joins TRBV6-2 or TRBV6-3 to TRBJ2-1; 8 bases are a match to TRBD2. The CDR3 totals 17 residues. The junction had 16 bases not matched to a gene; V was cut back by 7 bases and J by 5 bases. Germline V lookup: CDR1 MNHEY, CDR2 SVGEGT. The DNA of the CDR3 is TGTGCCAGCACCCCTCTTGGGGGCGGGGGGAAGGACAATGAGCAGTTCTTC. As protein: CASTPLGGGGKDNEQFF.

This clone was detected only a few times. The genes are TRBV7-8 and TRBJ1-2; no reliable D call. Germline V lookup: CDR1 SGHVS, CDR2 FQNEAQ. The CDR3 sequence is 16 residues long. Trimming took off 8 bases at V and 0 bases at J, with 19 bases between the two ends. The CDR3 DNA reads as TGTGCCAGCTCCCGTACGAAAACCTCAGCTAACTATGGCTACACCTTC. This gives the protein CASSRTKTSANYGYTF.

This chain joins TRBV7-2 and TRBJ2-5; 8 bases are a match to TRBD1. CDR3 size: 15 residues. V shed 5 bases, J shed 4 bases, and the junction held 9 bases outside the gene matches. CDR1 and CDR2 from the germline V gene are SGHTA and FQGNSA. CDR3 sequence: CASSRQGARGETQYF. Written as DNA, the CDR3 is TGTGCCAGCAGCCGTCAGGGGGCAAGAGGAGAGACCCAGTACTTC.

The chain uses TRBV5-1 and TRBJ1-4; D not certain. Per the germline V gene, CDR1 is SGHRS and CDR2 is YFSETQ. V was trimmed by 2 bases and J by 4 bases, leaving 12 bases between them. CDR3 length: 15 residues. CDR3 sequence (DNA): TGCGCCAGCAGCTTCAATTCGGGGATTAATGAAAAACTGTTTTTT. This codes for CASSFNSGINEKLFF.

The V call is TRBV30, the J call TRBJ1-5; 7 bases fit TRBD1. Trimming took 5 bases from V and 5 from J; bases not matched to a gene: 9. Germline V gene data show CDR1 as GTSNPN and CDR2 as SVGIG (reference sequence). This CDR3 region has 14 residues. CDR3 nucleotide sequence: TGTGCCTGGTCTAGTGGGCAGGGGGATCAGCCCCAGCATTTT. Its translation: CAWSSGQGDQPQHF. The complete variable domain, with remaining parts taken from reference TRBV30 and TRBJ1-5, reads SQTIHQWPATLVQPVGSPLSLECTVEGTSNPNLYWYRQAAGRGLQLLFYSVGIGQISSEVPQNLSASRPQDRQFILSSKKLLLSDSGFYLCAWSSGQGDQPQHFGDGTRLSIL.

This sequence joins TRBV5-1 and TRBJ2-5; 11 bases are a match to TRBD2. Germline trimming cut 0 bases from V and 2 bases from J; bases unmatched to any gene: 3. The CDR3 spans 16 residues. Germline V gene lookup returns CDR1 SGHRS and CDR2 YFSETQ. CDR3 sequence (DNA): TGCGCCAGCAGCTTGGTTGCTAGCGGGGGGCAAGAGACCCAGTACTTC. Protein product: CASSLVASGGQETQYF.

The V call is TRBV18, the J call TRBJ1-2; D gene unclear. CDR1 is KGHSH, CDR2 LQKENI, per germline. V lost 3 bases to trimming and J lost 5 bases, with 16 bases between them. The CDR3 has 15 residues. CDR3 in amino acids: CASSPSSLEFYGYTF. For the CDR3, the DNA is TGTGCCAGCTCACCCTCTTCTTTGGAGTTTTATGGCTACACCTTC.